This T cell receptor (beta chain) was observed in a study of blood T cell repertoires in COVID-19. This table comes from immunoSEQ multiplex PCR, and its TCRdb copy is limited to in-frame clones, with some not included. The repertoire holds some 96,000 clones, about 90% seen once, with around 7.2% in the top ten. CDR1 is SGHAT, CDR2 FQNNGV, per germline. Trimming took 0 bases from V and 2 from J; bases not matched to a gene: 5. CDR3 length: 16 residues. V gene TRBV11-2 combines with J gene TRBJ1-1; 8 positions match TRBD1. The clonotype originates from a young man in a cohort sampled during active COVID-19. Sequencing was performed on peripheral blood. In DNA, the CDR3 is TGTGCCAGCAGCTTAGAGGCAGGGGGCAGAAACACTGAAGCTTTCTTT. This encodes CASSLEAGGRNTEAFF. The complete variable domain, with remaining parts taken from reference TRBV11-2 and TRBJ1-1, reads EAGVAQSPRYKIIEKRQSVAFWCNPISGHATLYWYQQILGQGPKLLIQFQNNGVVDDSQLPKDRFSAERLKGVDSTLKIQPAKLEDSAVYLCASSLEAGGRNTEAFFGQGTRLTVV.